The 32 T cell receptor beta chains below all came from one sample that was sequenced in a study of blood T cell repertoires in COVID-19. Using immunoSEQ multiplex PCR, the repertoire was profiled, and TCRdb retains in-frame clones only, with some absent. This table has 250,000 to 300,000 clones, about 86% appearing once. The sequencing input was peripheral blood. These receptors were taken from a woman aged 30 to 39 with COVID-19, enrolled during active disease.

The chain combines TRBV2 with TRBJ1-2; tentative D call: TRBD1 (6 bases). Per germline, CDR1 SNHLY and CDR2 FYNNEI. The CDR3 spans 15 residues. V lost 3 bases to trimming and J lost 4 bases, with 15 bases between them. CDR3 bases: TGTGCCAGCAGTGACGTGCGGGGGCGCATCTATGGCTACACCTTC. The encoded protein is CASSDVRGRIYGYTF.

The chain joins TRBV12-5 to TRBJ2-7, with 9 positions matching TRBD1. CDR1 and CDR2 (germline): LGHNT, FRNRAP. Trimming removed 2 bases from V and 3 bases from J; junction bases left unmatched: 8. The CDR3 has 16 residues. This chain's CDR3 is CASGLSVGQGYYEQYF. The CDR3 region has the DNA TGTGCTAGTGGTTTGTCTGTGGGACAGGGTTACTACGAGCAGTACTTC.

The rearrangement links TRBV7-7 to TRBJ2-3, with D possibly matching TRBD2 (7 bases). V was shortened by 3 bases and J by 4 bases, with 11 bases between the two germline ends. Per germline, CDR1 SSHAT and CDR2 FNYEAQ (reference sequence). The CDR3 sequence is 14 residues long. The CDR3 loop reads CASSLGGLADTQYF. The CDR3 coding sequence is TGTGCCAGCAGCTTGGGGGGGCTCGCAGATACGCAGTATTTT.

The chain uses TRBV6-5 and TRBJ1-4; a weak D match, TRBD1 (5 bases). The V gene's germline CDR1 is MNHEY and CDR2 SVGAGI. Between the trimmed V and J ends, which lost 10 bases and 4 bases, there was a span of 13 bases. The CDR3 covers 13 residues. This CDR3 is CATSRAGNEKLFF. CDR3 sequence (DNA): TGTGCCACCAGCAGGGCTGGTAATGAAAAACTGTTTTTT.

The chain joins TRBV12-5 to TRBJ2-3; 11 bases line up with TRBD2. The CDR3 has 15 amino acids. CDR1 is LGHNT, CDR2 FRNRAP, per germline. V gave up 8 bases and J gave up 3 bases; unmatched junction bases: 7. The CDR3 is CASQGRTSGTDTQYF. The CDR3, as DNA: TGTGCTAGTCAAGGGCGGACTAGCGGGACAGATACGCAGTATTTT.

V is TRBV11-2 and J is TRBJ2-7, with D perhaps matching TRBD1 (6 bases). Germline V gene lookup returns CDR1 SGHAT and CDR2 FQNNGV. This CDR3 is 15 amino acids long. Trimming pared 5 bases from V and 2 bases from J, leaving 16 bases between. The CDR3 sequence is CASSASGTPTYEQYF. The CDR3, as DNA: TGTGCCAGCAGCGCATCTGGGACACCGACCTACGAGCAGTACTTC.

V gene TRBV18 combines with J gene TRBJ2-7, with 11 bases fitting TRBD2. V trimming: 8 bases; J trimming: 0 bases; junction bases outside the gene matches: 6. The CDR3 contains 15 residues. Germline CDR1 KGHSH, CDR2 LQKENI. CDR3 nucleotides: TGTGCCAGCACCCCGGGACTAGCGGCCTCCTACGAGCAGTACTTC. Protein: CASTPGLAASYEQYF.

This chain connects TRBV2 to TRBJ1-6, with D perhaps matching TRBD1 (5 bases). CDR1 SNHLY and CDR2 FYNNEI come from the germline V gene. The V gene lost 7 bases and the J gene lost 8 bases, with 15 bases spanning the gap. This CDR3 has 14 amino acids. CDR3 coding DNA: TGTGCCAGCACCACTGGGGCACAATATTCACCCCTCCACTTT. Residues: CASTTGAQYSPLHF.

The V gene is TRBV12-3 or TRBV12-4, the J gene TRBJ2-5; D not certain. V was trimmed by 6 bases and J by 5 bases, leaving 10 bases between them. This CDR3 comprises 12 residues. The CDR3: CASSPTWETQYF. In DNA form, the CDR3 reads TGTGCCAGCAGCCCGACTTGGGAGACCCAGTACTTC.

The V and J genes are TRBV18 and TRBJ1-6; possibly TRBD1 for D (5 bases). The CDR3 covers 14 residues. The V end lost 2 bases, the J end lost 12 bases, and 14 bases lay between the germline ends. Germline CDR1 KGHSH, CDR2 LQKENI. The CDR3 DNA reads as TGTGCCAGCTCACCAACGGACACCGATGGACCCCTCCACTTT. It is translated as CASSPTDTDGPLHF.

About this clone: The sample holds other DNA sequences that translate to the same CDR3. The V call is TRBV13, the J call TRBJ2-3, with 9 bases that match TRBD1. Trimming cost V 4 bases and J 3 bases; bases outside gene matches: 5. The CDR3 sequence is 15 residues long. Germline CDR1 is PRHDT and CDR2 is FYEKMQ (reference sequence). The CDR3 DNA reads TGTGCCAGCAGCTCGGACAGGGGTAGGACAGATACGCAGTATTTT. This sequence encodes CASSSDRGRTDTQYF.

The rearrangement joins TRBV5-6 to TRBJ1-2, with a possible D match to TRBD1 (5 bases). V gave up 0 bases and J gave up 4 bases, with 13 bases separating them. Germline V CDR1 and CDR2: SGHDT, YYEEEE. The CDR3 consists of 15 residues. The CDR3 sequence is CASSLGWGDGYGYTF. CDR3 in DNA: TGTGCCAGCAGCTTGGGATGGGGGGACGGCTATGGCTACACCTTC.

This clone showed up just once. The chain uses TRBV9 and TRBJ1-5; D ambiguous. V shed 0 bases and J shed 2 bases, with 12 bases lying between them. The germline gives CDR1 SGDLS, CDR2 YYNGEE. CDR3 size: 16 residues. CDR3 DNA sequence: TGTGCCAGCAGCGTAGGGGAGGGTTGGGGCAATCAGCCCCAGCATTTT. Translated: CASSVGEGWGNQPQHF.

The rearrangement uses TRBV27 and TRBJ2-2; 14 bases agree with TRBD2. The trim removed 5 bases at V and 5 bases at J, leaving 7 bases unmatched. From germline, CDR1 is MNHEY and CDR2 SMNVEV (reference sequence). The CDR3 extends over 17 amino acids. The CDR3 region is CASSRRLAGGRTGELFF. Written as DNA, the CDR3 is TGTGCCAGCAGTCGTCGACTAGCGGGGGGGAGGACCGGGGAGCTGTTTTTT.

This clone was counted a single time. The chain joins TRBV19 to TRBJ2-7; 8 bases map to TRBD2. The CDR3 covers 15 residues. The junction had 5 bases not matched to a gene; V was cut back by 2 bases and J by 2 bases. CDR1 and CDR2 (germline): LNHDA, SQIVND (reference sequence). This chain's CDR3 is CASSIQRGGPYEQYF. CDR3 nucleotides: TGTGCCAGTAGTATACAACGGGGGGGCCCCTACGAGCAGTACTTC. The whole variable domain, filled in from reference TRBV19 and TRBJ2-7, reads DGGITQSPKYLFRKEGQNVTLSCEQNLNHDAMYWYRQDPGQGLRLIYYSQIVNDFQKGDIAEGYSVSREKKESFPLTVTSAQKNPTAFYLCASSIQRGGPYEQYFGPGTRLTVT.

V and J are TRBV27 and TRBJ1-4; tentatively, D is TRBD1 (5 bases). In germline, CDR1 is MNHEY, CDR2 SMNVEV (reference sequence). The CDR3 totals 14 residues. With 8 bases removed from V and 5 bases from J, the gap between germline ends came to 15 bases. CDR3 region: CASSQLRENEKLFF. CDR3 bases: TGTGCCAGCTCTCAACTCAGGGAAAATGAAAAACTGTTTTTT. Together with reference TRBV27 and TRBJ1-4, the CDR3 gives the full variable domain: EAQVTQNPRYLITVTGKKLTVTCSQNMNHEYMSWYRQDPGLGLRQIYYSMNVEVTDKGDVPEGYKVSRKEKRNFPLILESPSPNQTSLYFCASSQLRENEKLFFGSGTQLSVL.

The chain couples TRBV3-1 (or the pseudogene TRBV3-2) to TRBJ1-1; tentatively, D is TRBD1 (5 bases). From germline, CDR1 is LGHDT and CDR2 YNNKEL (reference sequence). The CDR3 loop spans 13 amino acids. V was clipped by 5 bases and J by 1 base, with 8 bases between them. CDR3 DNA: TGTGCCAGCAGCGGTGGACAGAACACTGAAGCTTTCTTT. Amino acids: CASSGGQNTEAFF.

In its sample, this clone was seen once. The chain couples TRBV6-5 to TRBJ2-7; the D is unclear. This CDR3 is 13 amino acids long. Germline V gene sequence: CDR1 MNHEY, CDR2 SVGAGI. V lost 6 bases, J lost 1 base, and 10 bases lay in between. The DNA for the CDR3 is TGTGCCAGCAGGTCCGGGTATTCCTACGAGCAGTACTTC. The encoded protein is CASRSGYSYEQYF.

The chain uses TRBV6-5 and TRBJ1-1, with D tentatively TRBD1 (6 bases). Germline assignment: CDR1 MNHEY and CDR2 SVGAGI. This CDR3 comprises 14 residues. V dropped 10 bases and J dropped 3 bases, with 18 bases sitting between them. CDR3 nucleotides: TGTGCCACCATGGGGGCAGGGTACGACACTGAAGCTTTCTTT. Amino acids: CATMGAGYDTEAFF.

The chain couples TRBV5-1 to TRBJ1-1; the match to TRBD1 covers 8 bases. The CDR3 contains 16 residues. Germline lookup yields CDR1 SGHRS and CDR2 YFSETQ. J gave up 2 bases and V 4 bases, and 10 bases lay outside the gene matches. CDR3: CASSITTGVGNTEAFF. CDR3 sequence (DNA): TGCGCCAGCAGCATTACGACAGGGGTTGGTAACACTGAAGCTTTCTTT.

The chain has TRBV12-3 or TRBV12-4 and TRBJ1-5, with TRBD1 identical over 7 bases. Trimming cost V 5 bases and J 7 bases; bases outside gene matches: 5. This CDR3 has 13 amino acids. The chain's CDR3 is CASSRDSGQPQHF. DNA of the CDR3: TGTGCCAGCAGTAGGGACAGCGGACAGCCCCAGCATTTT.

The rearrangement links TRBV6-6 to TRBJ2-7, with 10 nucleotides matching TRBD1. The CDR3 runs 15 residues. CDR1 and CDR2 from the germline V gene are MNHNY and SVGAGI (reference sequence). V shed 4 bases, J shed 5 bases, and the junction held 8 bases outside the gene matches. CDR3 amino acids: CASSSTGTGANEQYF. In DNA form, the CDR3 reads TGTGCCAGCAGTTCTACCGGGACAGGGGCAAACGAGCAGTACTTC.

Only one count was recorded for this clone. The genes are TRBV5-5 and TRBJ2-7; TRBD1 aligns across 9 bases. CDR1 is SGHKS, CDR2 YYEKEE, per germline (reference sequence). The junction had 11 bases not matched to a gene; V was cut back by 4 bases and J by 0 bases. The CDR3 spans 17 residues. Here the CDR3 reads CASSRATGTGISYEQYF. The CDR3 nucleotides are TGTGCCAGCAGCCGAGCAACCGGGACAGGGATCTCCTACGAGCAGTACTTC.

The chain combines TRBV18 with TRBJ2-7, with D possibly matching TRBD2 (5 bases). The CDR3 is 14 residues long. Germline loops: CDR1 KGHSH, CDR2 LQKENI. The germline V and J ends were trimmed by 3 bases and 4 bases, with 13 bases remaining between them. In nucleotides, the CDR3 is TGTGCCAGCTCACCTGCGTCGGACTTTTACGAGCAGTACTTC. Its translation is CASSPASDFYEQYF.

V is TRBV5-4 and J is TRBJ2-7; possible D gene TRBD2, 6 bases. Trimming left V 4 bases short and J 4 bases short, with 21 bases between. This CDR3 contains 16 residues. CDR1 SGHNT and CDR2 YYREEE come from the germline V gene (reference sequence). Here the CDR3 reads CASSAGLERAKYEQYF. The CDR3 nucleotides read TGTGCCAGCAGCGCGGGGCTGGAAAGGGCGAAATACGAGCAGTACTTC.

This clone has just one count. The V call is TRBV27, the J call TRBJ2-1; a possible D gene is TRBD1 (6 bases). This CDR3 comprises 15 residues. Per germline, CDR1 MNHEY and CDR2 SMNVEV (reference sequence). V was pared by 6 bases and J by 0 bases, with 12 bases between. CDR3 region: CASSLGTPSYNEQFF. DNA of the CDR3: TGTGCCAGCAGCCTCGGGACACCCTCCTACAATGAGCAGTTCTTC.

The chain's CDR3 is CASSPSSVRGSYEQYF. CDR3 DNA sequence: TGTGCCAGCAGCCCCTCAAGCGTAAGGGGGTCCTACGAGCAGTACTTC. The chain combines TRBV7-8 with TRBJ2-7, with D possibly matching TRBD1 (6 bases). Germline-derived CDR1 and CDR2 are SGHVS and FQNEAQ. The V end lost 5 bases, the J end lost 1 base, and 18 bases lay between the germline ends. The CDR3 is 16 amino acids.

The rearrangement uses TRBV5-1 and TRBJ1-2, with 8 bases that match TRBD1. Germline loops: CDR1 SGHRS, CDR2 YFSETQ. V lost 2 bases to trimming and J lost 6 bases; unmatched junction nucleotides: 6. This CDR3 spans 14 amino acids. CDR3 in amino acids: CASSLMDRVNGYTF. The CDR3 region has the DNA TGCGCCAGCAGCTTAATGGACAGGGTCAATGGCTACACCTTC.

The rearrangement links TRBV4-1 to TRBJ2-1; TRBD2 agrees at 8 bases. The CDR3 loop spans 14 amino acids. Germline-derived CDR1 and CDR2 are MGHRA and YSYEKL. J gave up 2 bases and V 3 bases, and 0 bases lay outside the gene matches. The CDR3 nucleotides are TGCGCCAGCAGCCACGGGGGGGCCTACAATGAGCAGTTCTTC. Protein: CASSHGGAYNEQFF.

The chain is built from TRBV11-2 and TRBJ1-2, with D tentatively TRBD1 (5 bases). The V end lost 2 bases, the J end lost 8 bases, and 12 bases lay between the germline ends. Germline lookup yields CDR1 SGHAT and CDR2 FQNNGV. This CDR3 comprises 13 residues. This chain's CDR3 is CASSLNQGWGYTF. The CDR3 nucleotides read TGTGCCAGCAGCTTAAATCAGGGCTGGGGCTACACCTTC.

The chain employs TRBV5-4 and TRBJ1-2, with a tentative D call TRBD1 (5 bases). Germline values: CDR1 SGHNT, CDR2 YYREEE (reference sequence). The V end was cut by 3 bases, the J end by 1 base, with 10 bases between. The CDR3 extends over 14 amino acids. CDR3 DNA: TGTGCCAGCAGCTGGGGACTGAATAACTATGGCTACACCTTC. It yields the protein CASSWGLNNYGYTF.

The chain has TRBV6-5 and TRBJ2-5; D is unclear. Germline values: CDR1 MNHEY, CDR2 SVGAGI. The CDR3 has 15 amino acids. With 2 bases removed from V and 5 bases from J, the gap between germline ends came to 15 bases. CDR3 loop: CASSYRASSGETQYF. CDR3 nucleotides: TGTGCCAGCAGTTACAGAGCCAGTTCGGGTGAGACCCAGTACTTC.